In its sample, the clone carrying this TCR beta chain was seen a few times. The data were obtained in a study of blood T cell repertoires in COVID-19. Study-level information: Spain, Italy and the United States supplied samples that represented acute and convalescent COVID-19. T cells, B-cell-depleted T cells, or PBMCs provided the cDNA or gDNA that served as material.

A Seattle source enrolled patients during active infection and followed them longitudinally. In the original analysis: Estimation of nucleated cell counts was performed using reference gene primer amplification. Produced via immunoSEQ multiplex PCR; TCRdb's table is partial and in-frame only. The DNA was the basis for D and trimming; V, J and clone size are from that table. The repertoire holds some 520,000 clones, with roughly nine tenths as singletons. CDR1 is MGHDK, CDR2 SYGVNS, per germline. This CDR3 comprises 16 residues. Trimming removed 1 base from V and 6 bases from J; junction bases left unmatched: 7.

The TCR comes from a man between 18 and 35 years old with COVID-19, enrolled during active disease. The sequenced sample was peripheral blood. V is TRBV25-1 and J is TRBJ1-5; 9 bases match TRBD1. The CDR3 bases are TGTGCCAGCAGTGAATCGCAGGACAGGGGAATTCAGCCCCAGCATTTT. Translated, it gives CASSESQDRGIQPQHF.